This TCR beta chain was documented in a study of blood T cell repertoires in COVID-19 (dated by TCRdb to about 2020). For context, the study as a whole: Collaborator samples came from the United States, Italy and Spain and covered acute and convalescent phases of COVID-19. The dataset comprised deeply sampled blood TCRbeta repertoires from subjects exposed to, actively infected with, or recovered from COVID-19. The material from the prospective study consisted of cDNA or gDNA derived from T cells, B-cell-depleted T cells, or PBMCs. The repertoires were made available in a free public database intended to serve as a resource for research on the immune response to SARS-CoV-2. A de-identified subject ID, COVID-19 status, age in years and sex were almost always included in the sample metadata. Samples were obtained from the ongoing ImmuneRACE study (first 160 participants) and from about 1,300 subjects provided by 6 global collaborators. Where available, HLA class I and class II types were obtained from metadata supplied by the sample provider rather than from assay-based typing. General findings and caveats noted by the study authors: The quantity of clinical and demographic metadata differed by source and by participant and was supplied without curation.

The CDR3 goes from the cysteine to the phenylalanine over 15 residues. The DNA shown is the 45-base CDR3, in frame from base 1. From a lookup of the germline V gene (reference sequence), CDR1 and CDR2 are DFQATT and SNEGSKA. The germline V and J ends show losses of 3 bases and 2 bases respectively, and no gene match explains 5 bases of the junction. As for this clone: Its antigen specificity is not known. No much larger clonotype is one base removed from it; base qualities were not supplied.

The immunoSEQ Assay, a bias-controlled multiplex PCR, was used to amplify TCRbeta CDR3 regions from genomic DNA. Per the original workflow: The number of nucleated cells in each sample was estimated from the amplification of reference gene primers within the assay. Sequence reads were collapsed and filtered to measure the absolute abundance of every unique TCRbeta CDR3 rearrangement. Productive Simpson clonality was computed per sample as the square root of Simpson's diversity index over productive rearrangements. The immuneACCESS repertoire file appears here via TCRdb, limited to in-frame rearrangements. These files lack a portion of the clones; in checked studies, under half of the deficit traces to unresolved V genes, and the cause of the others is not known. D and trimming were read from the DNA, whereas the V and J calls and clone size are those reported in that table. This sample holds 200,000 to 250,000 clones; 65% to 90% were observed only once. The top ten clones comprise about 2.4% of the sample.

One collaborating source in Seattle enrolled patients during active infection and followed them longitudinally through the course of disease. Collaborating institutions collected whole blood in K2EDTA tubes following their own protocols. Collaborator samples were shipped for TCRbeta analysis as frozen whole blood, isolated PBMCs, or DNA extracted from either sample type. The source of this sequence is a woman aged 70-85 years with COVID-19, enrolled during active disease. Sequencing was done on a sample of peripheral blood. The chain is encoded by TRBV20-1 joined to TRBJ2-1; TRBD2 agrees with 9 junctional bases. The nucleotides are TGCAGTGCTAGTCCCCTAGCGGGGACCTACAATGAGCAGTTCTTC. This sequence encodes CSASPLAGTYNEQFF.